A single sample is the source of the 31 T cell receptor beta chains below, sequenced in a study of blood T cell repertoires in COVID-19. Profiled with immunoSEQ multiplex PCR; TCRdb holds only in-frame clones, not every one. The sample lists 150,000 or so clones; around 87% were seen once. Sequenced sample: PBMCs or T cells enriched from blood (not recorded which). These receptors all come from a woman between 40 and 50 years old who had been exposed to COVID-19.

J is TRBJ2-2 and V is TRBV7-3, with no clear D. Looked up from germline, CDR1 is SGHTA and CDR2 is FQGTGA. Trimming took off 8 bases at V and 7 bases at J, with 14 bases between the two ends. The CDR3 runs 13 residues. This chain's CDR3 is CASAVILGGELFF. CDR3 DNA: TGTGCCAGCGCGGTCATTCTGGGCGGGGAGCTGTTTTTT. Complete variable domain (other parts from reference TRBV7-3 and TRBJ2-2): GAGVSQTPSNKVTEKGKYVELRCDPISGHTALYWYRQSLGQGPEFLIYFQGTGAADDSGLPNDRFFAVRPEGSVSTLKIQRTERGDSAVYLCASAVILGGELFFGEGSRLTVL.

The chain links TRBV10-3 to TRBJ2-1; maybe TRBD1 (6 bases). V lost 6 bases, J lost 0 bases, and 15 bases lay in between. The CDR3 contains 16 residues. Germline V CDR1 and CDR2: ENHRY, SYGVKD. CDR3 coding DNA: TGTGCCATCAGCGCGTTGGGGGCGGGCTCCTACAATGAGCAGTTCTTC. It codes for CAISALGAGSYNEQFF.

This chain connects TRBV7-2 to TRBJ1-6; possible D gene TRBD1, 5 bases. There are 14 residues in the CDR3. Germline-derived CDR1 and CDR2 are SGHTA and FQGNSA. V was pared by 2 bases and J by 9 bases, with 11 bases between. The DNA of the CDR3 is TGTGCCAGCAGCTTAAACCAGGGAGGTTCACCCCTCCACTTT. It is translated as CASSLNQGGSPLHF.

The chain links TRBV5-6 to TRBJ1-2, with 7 bases identical to TRBD1. V lost 3 bases to trimming and J lost 6 bases; unmatched junction nucleotides: 14. Germline V lookup: CDR1 SGHDT, CDR2 YYEEEE. The length of the CDR3 is 16 residues. CDR3 DNA: TGTGCCAGCAGCTCTGGACAGGTCCTACGTTCCCATGGCTACACCTTC. This translates into CASSSGQVLRSHGYTF.

CDR3 sequence reads: CASSPFRTGGSGSPLHF. In DNA, the CDR3 is TGTGCCAGCAGTCCCTTTAGGACAGGGGGCTCTGGTTCACCCCTCCACTTT. The rearrangement links TRBV28 to TRBJ1-6; 11 positions match TRBD1. This CDR3 comprises 17 residues. Germline V gene lookup returns CDR1 MDHEN and CDR2 SYDVKM. V dropped 5 bases and J dropped 9; count of bases not matched to a gene: 12.

The V gene is TRBV25-1, the J gene TRBJ1-5, with TRBD1 identical over 8 bases. The ends lost 1 base at V and 2 bases at J; junction bases unmatched: 1. Germline CDR1 MGHDK, CDR2 SYGVNS. The length of the CDR3 is 15 residues. Here the CDR3 DNA reads TGTGCCAGCAGTGAATTGACAGGGGGCAATCAGCCCCAGCATTTT. Translating gives CASSELTGGNQPQHF.

This chain links TRBV6-5 with TRBJ1-5; TRBD1 is a possible D gene (5 bases). This CDR3 contains 14 residues. Germline V lookup: CDR1 MNHEY, CDR2 SVGAGI. The germline V and J ends were trimmed by 2 bases and 3 bases, with 8 bases remaining between them. CDR3 coding DNA: TGTGCCAGCAGTTACAGGGGTCTCAATCAGCCCCAGCATTTT. Translation: CASSYRGLNQPQHF.

The J gene is TRBJ1-4, the V gene TRBV9; TRBD1 aligns across 11 bases. The germline gives CDR1 SGDLS, CDR2 YYNGEE. V trimming: 4 bases; J trimming: 4 bases; junction bases outside the gene matches: 6. The CDR3 spans 16 residues. DNA for the CDR3: TGTGCCAGCAGCACAGGACAGGGGGCGCGTAATGAAAAACTGTTTTTT. It codes for CASSTGQGARNEKLFF.

This clone has only a few counts. The V call is TRBV11-2, the J call TRBJ1-5; TRBD1 matches 8 bases. The CDR3 has 17 residues. CDR1 is SGHAT and CDR2 is FQNNGV in the germline V gene. V shed 0 bases and J 5 bases; nucleotides not matched to a gene: 9. CDR3 protein: CASSLDHRTGIDQPQHF. The CDR3 DNA sequence: TGTGCCAGCAGCTTAGATCATAGGACAGGGATTGATCAGCCCCAGCATTTT. Supplemented by reference TRBV11-2 and TRBJ1-5, the full variable domain reads EAGVAQSPRYKIIEKRQSVAFWCNPISGHATLYWYQQILGQGPKLLIQFQNNGVVDDSQLPKDRFSAERLKGVDSTLKIQPAKLEDSAVYLCASSLDHRTGIDQPQHFGDGTRLSIL.

The rearrangement links TRBV28 to TRBJ2-7, with D possibly TRBD1 on 5 matching bases. V lost 5 bases to trimming and J lost 1 base, with 27 bases between them. The length of the CDR3 is 19 residues. The germline V gene has CDR1 MDHEN and CDR2 SYDVKM. The DNA for the CDR3 is TGTGCCAGCAGTCCAAACCACCCCAACCCCAGGGCCAGGTCCTACGAGCAGTACTTC. It translates to CASSPNHPNPRARSYEQYF.

This chain joins TRBV27 and TRBJ2-7; D unresolved. Germline V gives CDR1 MNHEY, CDR2 SMNVEV (reference sequence). The CDR3 runs 11 residues. Trimming shortened V by 4 bases and J by 5 bases, and 6 bases separated the two germline ends. CDR3 in amino acids: CASSSVNEQYF. The DNA for the CDR3 is TGTGCCAGCAGTTCGGTCAACGAGCAGTACTTC.

The gene calls are TRBV2 and TRBJ1-5, with D possibly TRBD1 on 5 matching bases. This CDR3 comprises 14 residues. Germline CDR1 SNHLY, CDR2 FYNNEI. Deletions cut 6 bases from V and 4 bases from J, with 13 bases between. The CDR3 sequence: CASRLTGENQPQHF. The DNA of the CDR3 is TGTGCCAGCAGACTAACAGGAGAAAATCAGCCCCAGCATTTT.

A few counts support this clone. J is TRBJ1-5 and V is TRBV28; TRBD1 matches at 7 bases. CDR1 is MDHEN and CDR2 is SYDVKM in the germline V gene. V shed 5 bases and J 3 bases; nucleotides not matched to a gene: 4. The CDR3 spans 14 residues. CDR3 in amino acids: CASSRTGFNQPQHF. In DNA form, the CDR3 reads TGTGCCAGCAGTCGGACAGGTTTCAATCAGCCCCAGCATTTT.

This chain uses TRBV7-9 with TRBJ2-7; 13 bases agree with TRBD2. The CDR3 sequence is 14 residues long. Trimming at V came to 7 bases and at J to 2 bases, leaving 2 bases not matched to a gene. CDR1 is SEHNR and CDR2 is FQNEAQ in the germline V gene (reference sequence). CDR3 sequence: CASTGTSGTYEQYF. In nucleotides, the CDR3 is TGTGCCAGCACCGGGACTAGCGGGACCTACGAGCAGTACTTC.

This chain links TRBV19 with TRBJ1-2; TRBD1 matches at 8 bases. Trimming took 6 bases from V and 4 from J; bases not matched to a gene: 7. The germline CDR1 and CDR2 sequences are LNHDA and SQIVND (reference sequence). This CDR3 region has 14 residues. CDR3 DNA: TGTGCCAGTAGCTATGCAGGGGGCGGCTATGGCTACACCTTC. The encoded protein is CASSYAGGGYGYTF.

This clone has only one observation. The genes are TRBV28 and TRBJ1-5; maybe TRBD1 (6 bases). V was clipped by 4 bases and J by 3 bases, with 13 bases between them. The V gene's germline CDR1 is MDHEN and CDR2 SYDVKM. The CDR3 covers 15 residues. CDR3 sequence reads: CASSSGDVYNQPQHF. CDR3 coding DNA: TGTGCCAGCAGTTCAGGGGACGTATACAATCAGCCCCAGCATTTT.

The chain joins TRBV7-8 to TRBJ1-2, with D uncertain. Trimming removed 3 bases from V and 4 bases from J, with 12 bases in between. The CDR3 consists of 14 residues. Looked up from germline, CDR1 is SGHVS and CDR2 is FQNEAQ. The DNA for the CDR3 is TGTGCCAGCAGCTTTCTAGGTGCCTTCTATGGCTACACCTTC. Encoded protein: CASSFLGAFYGYTF.

This chain links TRBV18 with TRBJ1-3, with TRBD1 matching over 7 bases. CDR3 length: 15 amino acids. J gave up 0 bases and V 4 bases, and 3 bases lay outside the gene matches. Germline CDR1 KGHSH, CDR2 LQKENI. Here the CDR3 DNA reads TGTGCCAGCTCACGGGGACAGTCCTCTGGAAACACCATATATTTT. This gives the protein CASSRGQSSGNTIYF.

This clone appeared once. This chain joins TRBV4-3 and TRBJ2-1; TRBD2 is a possible D gene (5 bases). Germline CDR1 and CDR2: LGHNA and YSLEER. V was clipped by 0 bases and J by 7 bases, with 10 bases between them. This CDR3 is 14 amino acids long. In DNA form, the CDR3 reads TGCGCCAGCAGCCAAGAAGTGGGGAGAAATGAGCAGTTCTTC. The encoded protein is CASSQEVGRNEQFF.

V and J are TRBV2 and TRBJ1-2, with TRBD1 matching 11 bases. V dropped 7 bases and J dropped 3; count of bases not matched to a gene: 7. CDR3 length: 15 amino acids. Germline lookup yields CDR1 SNHLY and CDR2 FYNNEI. CDR3 amino acids: CASTPGQGGYYGYTF. The CDR3 DNA sequence: TGTGCCAGCACCCCGGGACAGGGGGGCTACTATGGCTACACCTTC.

The chain carries TRBV7-2 and TRBJ1-1; a weak D match, TRBD1 (5 bases). CDR3 size: 15 residues. Germline V CDR1 and CDR2: SGHTA, FQGNSA. V lost 4 bases and J 1 base, leaving 13 bases between the germline ends. The CDR3 sequence: CASSWSGAANTEAFF. CDR3 sequence (DNA): TGTGCCAGCAGCTGGAGCGGGGCAGCGAACACTGAAGCTTTCTTT.

V and J are TRBV9 and TRBJ2-1, with 10 bases lining up with TRBD2. CDR3 length: 16 amino acids. Looked up from germline, CDR1 is SGDLS and CDR2 is YYNGEE. V dropped 1 base and J dropped 7; count of bases not matched to a gene: 8. The CDR3 loop reads CASSVFPSGRRNEQFF. The CDR3 nucleotides are TGTGCCAGCAGCGTATTTCCTAGCGGGAGAAGGAATGAGCAGTTCTTC.

V gene TRBV9 combines with J gene TRBJ1-1, with D possibly matching TRBD1 (5 bases). This CDR3 region has 12 residues. The V gene's germline CDR1 is SGDLS and CDR2 YYNGEE. Between the trimmed V and J ends, which lost 3 bases and 7 bases, there was a span of 10 bases. This chain's CDR3 is CASSGGTDEAFF. The CDR3 DNA follows: TGTGCCAGCAGCGGCGGGACGGATGAAGCTTTCTTT.

The genes are TRBV6-2 or TRBV6-3 and TRBJ2-2; TRBD1 matches 8 bases. The germline V gene encodes CDR1 MNHEY and CDR2 SVGEGT. With V trimmed by 4 bases and J by 4 bases, 8 bases remained unmatched. The CDR3 runs 16 residues. The CDR3: CASSLGQASGTGELFF. The CDR3 DNA sequence: TGTGCCAGCAGTTTGGGACAGGCCTCCGGCACCGGGGAGCTGTTTTTT.

The chain is built from TRBV9 and TRBJ2-3, with D unresolved. The germline CDR1 and CDR2 sequences are SGDLS and YYNGEE. The CDR3 sequence is 14 residues long. The V gene lost 3 bases and the J gene lost 2 bases, with 10 bases spanning the gap. The CDR3 DNA follows: TGTGCCAGCAGCGGAACCGCTACCACAGATACGCAGTATTTT. Protein: CASSGTATTDTQYF.

The gene calls are TRBV28 and TRBJ2-3; D call uncertain. CDR3 size: 14 residues. Germline V CDR1 and CDR2: MDHEN, SYDVKM. Trimming shortened V by 3 bases and J by 7 bases, and 14 bases separated the two germline ends. The CDR3 coding sequence is TGTGCCAGCAGTTTCGCTAGAGATGCACATACGCAGTATTTT. Its protein is CASSFARDAHTQYF.

The chain employs TRBV4-1 and TRBJ1-2; TRBD1 aligns across 7 bases. CDR1 MGHRA and CDR2 YSYEKL come from the germline V gene. J was trimmed by 12 bases and V by 2 bases; bases with no gene match: 6. The CDR3 runs to 12 residues. The CDR3 nucleotides are TGCGCCAGCAGCCAAACACAGGGGCTGAACACCTTC. Protein sequence: CASSQTQGLNTF.

The V and J genes are TRBV6-5 and TRBJ2-7; 12 bases align to TRBD1. CDR1 is MNHEY, CDR2 SVGAGI, per germline. The length of the CDR3 is 15 residues. Trimming at V came to 4 bases and at J to 2 bases, leaving 3 bases not matched to a gene. The CDR3 nucleotides read TGTGCCAGCAGTTCCGGGACAGGGGGCGCCTACGAGCAGTACTTC. It yields the protein CASSSGTGGAYEQYF.

The chain recombines TRBV4-1 with TRBJ1-1, with a possible D match to TRBD1 (6 bases). V lost 2 bases and J 5 bases, leaving 12 bases between the germline ends. The CDR3 has 14 residues. Germline V gene data show CDR1 as MGHRA and CDR2 as YSYEKL. The CDR3 nucleotides read TGCGCCAGCAGCCAATGGGACACGGGGACTGAAGCTTTCTTT. Amino acid sequence: CASSQWDTGTEAFF.

The chain joins TRBV9 to TRBJ2-1; 8 positions agree with TRBD2. V gave up 0 bases and J gave up 5 bases; unmatched junction bases: 4. Germline V lookup: CDR1 SGDLS, CDR2 YYNGEE. The CDR3 extends over 15 amino acids. Written as DNA, the CDR3 is TGTGCCAGCAGCGTAGAAAGCGGGGGACACAATGAGCAGTTCTTC. Amino acid sequence: CASSVESGGHNEQFF.

The chain combines TRBV4-1 with TRBJ2-1; 15 nucleotides line up with TRBD2. CDR1 and CDR2 from the germline V gene are MGHRA and YSYEKL. This CDR3 is 21 amino acids long. V was clipped by 2 bases and J by 4 bases; unmatched bases: 15. DNA for the CDR3: TGCGCCAGCAGCCAACGGACGGATACCGGGACTAGCGGGAGGCGATACAATGAGCAGTTCTTC. Its translation is CASSQRTDTGTSGRRYNEQFF.